One sample yielded the 15 T cell receptor beta chains listed below, sequenced in a study of post-analysis software for immune sequencing data. Unique molecular identifiers tagged the TCR beta cDNA libraries. MiXCR, run by TCRdb on the PCR reads, gives a single entry per CDR3 protein. The sample lists 750,000 to 950,000 distinct CDR3 sequences, about 53% occurring once. What these receptors recognize is not known. The study's findings and limits: When patients were compared with controls, 5 or 6 TRBV segments were more frequent, TRBV5-6, TRBV5-1 and TRBV20-1 among them.

The sample comprised blood. These receptors came from a girl under 18 with multiple sclerosis.

This chain uses TRBV7-2 with TRBJ2-7, with D tentatively TRBD2 (6 bases). Germline CDR1 reads SGHTA; CDR2 reads FQGNSA. V was pared by 7 bases and J by 3 bases, with 16 bases between. This CDR3 comprises 14 residues. The CDR3 protein is CASTDYGGVYEQYF. The CDR3 region has the DNA TGTGCCAGCACTGATTACGGGGGAGTCTACGAGCAGTACTTC. The complete variable domain, with remaining parts taken from reference TRBV7-2 and TRBJ2-7, reads GAGVSQSPSNKVTEKGKDVELRCDPISGHTALYWYRQSLGQGLEFLIYFQGNSAPDKSGLPSDRFSAERTGGSVSTLTIQRTQQEDSAVYLCASTDYGGVYEQYFGPGTRLTVT.

This clonotype is a singleton in its sample. The chain links TRBV11-2 to TRBJ2-3; the match to TRBD2 covers 11 bases. Germline V gene data show CDR1 as SGHAT and CDR2 as FQNNGV. The CDR3 is 17 amino acids. V shed 7 bases, J shed 2 bases, and the junction held 11 bases outside the gene matches. The CDR3 nucleotides are TGTGCCAGCATCGACCGGCGGGGACTAGCGGTCACAGATACGCAGTATTTT. It encodes CASIDRRGLAVTDTQYF.

This chain links TRBV3-1 with TRBJ2-7; D remains unclear. The germline gives CDR1 LGHDT, CDR2 YNNKEL (reference sequence). The CDR3 extends over 14 amino acids. Trimming left V 1 base short and J 6 bases short, with 13 bases between. CDR3 nucleotides: TGTGCCAGCAGCCAAGGGGTGGCGGCGGTCGAGCAGTACTTC. Amino acid sequence: CASSQGVAAVEQYF.

V is TRBV7-9 and J is TRBJ2-5; a weak D match, TRBD2 (6 bases). V dropped 5 bases and J dropped 4 bases, with 11 bases sitting between them. The CDR3 is 13 amino acids. From germline, CDR1 is SEHNR and CDR2 FQNEAQ (reference sequence). CDR3 in DNA: TGTGCCAGCAGCCAACCGGGACTAGAGACCCAGTACTTC. This encodes CASSQPGLETQYF.

The gene calls are TRBV5-1 and TRBJ1-4, with TRBD1 identical over 8 bases. Germline loops: CDR1 SGHRS, CDR2 YFSETQ. CDR3 length equals 17 residues. J gave up 4 bases and V 3 bases, and 11 bases lay outside the gene matches. DNA for the CDR3: TGCGCCAGCAGCTCCGGACAGGGCGGGGTCGATAATGAAAAACTGTTTTTT. Translating it yields CASSSGQGGVDNEKLFF. Full variable domain (rest looked up from reference TRBV5-1 and TRBJ1-4): KAGVTQTPRYLIKTRGQQVTLSCSPISGHRSVSWYQQTPGQGLQFLFEYFSETQRNKGNFPGRFSGRQFSNSRSEMNVSTLELGDSALYLCASSSGQGGVDNEKLFFGSGTQLSVL.

The V and J genes are TRBV20-1 and TRBJ2-7; D is perhaps TRBD1 (5 bases). This CDR3 has 14 residues. The germline V and J ends were trimmed by 0 bases and 3 bases, with 12 bases remaining between them. CDR1 is DFQATT and CDR2 is SNEGSKA in the germline V gene (reference sequence). The CDR3 nucleotides read TGCAGTGCTAGAGATGGGCGAACAGGCTACGAGCAGTACTTC. Translating it yields CSARDGRTGYEQYF.

The rearrangement uses TRBV29-1 and TRBJ1-2, with D uncertain. Germline V lookup: CDR1 SQVTM, CDR2 ANQGSEA. CDR3 length: 12 residues. The ends were cut back, 7 bases at V and 3 bases at J, with 12 bases in the middle. The CDR3 sequence: CSARESDYGYTF. In DNA, the CDR3 is TGCAGCGCCCGGGAGTCTGACTATGGCTACACCTTC.

Only a few counts were recorded for this clonotype. V and J are TRBV7-3 and TRBJ2-1, with D tentatively TRBD2 (6 bases). V was cut by 5 bases and J by 10 bases, with 15 bases left in between. Germline V gene sequence: CDR1 SGHTA, CDR2 FQGTGA. There are 13 residues in the CDR3. CDR3 DNA sequence: TGTGCCAGCAGCGGCCGGGACTCCGCAGAGCAGTTCTTC. Its translation: CASSGRDSAEQFF.

There are a few counts of this clonotype. The chain carries TRBV2 and TRBJ2-1; D gene ambiguous. Trimming stripped 1 base from V and 7 bases from J, with 20 bases between. Germline lookup yields CDR1 SNHLY and CDR2 FYNNEI. The CDR3 extends over 17 amino acids. The CDR3 DNA sequence: TGTGCCAGCAGTGAAGGTGTCAGCATATCTTCCAAAAATGAGCAGTTCTTC. This gives the protein CASSEGVSISSKNEQFF. The full variable domain, in which reference TRBV2 and TRBJ2-1 provide the parts outside the CDR3, is EPEVTQTPSHQVTQMGQEVILRCVPISNHLYFYWYRQILGQKVEFLVSFYNNEISEKSEIFDDQFSVERPDGSNFTLKIRSTKLEDSAMYFCASSEGVSISSKNEQFFGPGTRLTVL.

This CDR3 reads CASSLIGRGGSTDTQYF. CDR3 sequence (DNA): TGTGCCAGCAGCTTAATCGGGCGCGGGGGGAGCACAGATACGCAGTATTTT. The V call is TRBV7-3, the J call TRBJ2-3; 8 bases line up with TRBD2. V shed 1 base, J shed 0 bases, and the junction held 6 bases outside the gene matches. Germline-derived CDR1 and CDR2 are SGHTA and FQGTGA. The length of the CDR3 is 17 residues.

The V call is TRBV9, the J call TRBJ2-7, with a tentative D call TRBD2 (6 bases). Germline CDR1 SGDLS, CDR2 YYNGEE. V was cut by 2 bases and J by 1 base, with 19 bases left in between. The CDR3 runs 17 residues. In nucleotides, the CDR3 is TGTGCCAGCAGCGTGTCGGGAGCCGGTTCGGGGTCCTACGAGCAGTACTTC. It translates to CASSVSGAGSGSYEQYF.

The chain links TRBV7-6 to TRBJ2-7; the D is unclear. CDR1 is SGHVS and CDR2 is FNYEAQ in the germline V gene. This CDR3 has 15 residues. V lost 5 bases to trimming and J lost 0 bases, with 14 bases between them. The CDR3 DNA follows: TGTGCCAGCAGCCGACTCATCGACGCCTCCTACGAGCAGTACTTC. Translation gives CASSRLIDASYEQYF.

About this clonotype: A junction boundary mismatches the germline segment, possibly from a read error. The rearrangement joins TRBV7-7 to TRBJ2-3, with D perhaps matching TRBD2 (5 bases). This CDR3 region has 16 residues. Germline V gene sequence: CDR1 SSHAT, CDR2 FNYEAQ (reference sequence). CDR3 residues: CASSPEPGMSTDTQYF. The DNA of the CDR3 is TGTGCTAGCAGCCCGGAGCCGGGGATGAGCACAGATACGCAGTATTTT.

The rearrangement links TRBV5-1 to TRBJ2-1; D not certain. The CDR3 is made up of 12 amino acids. Trimming shortened V by 2 bases and J by 6 bases, and 6 bases separated the two germline ends. Germline CDR1 SGHRS, CDR2 YFSETQ. Here the CDR3 DNA reads TGCGCCAGCAGCTTTAGTTTCAATGAGCAGTTCTTC. This sequence encodes CASSFSFNEQFF.

The rearrangement uses TRBV6-5 and TRBJ2-2, with 9 bases lining up with TRBD2. CDR1 and CDR2 (germline): MNHEY, SVGAGI. V dropped 6 bases and J dropped 6; count of bases not matched to a gene: 5. The CDR3 is 14 amino acids. The CDR3 DNA follows: TGTGCCAGCAGGCGGGAGGGCCTTTCCGGGGAGCTGTTTTTT. Protein sequence: CASRREGLSGELFF.